The 31 T cell receptor beta chains listed next were all sequenced from one sample in a study of post-analysis software for immune sequencing data. Findings and caveats of the study: The five TRBV segments detected at higher frequency in patients than in controls included TRBV5-6, TRBV5-1 and TRBV20-1.

Unique molecular identifiers were built into the TCR beta cDNA libraries. TCRdb reanalysed the PCR reads using MiXCR and keeps one entry per CDR3 protein. The sample yields about 770,000 distinct CDR3 sequences, about 45% seen once. These receptors have no known antigen. The sequenced sample consisted of blood. These receptors were taken from a girl between 5 and 17 years old with multiple sclerosis.

The chain recombines TRBV6-5 with TRBJ2-3; 8 bases fit TRBD1. Per germline, CDR1 MNHEY and CDR2 SVGAGI. The CDR3 spans 15 residues. The V and J ends lost 4 bases and 2 bases, in that order; junction bases with no gene match: 5. The CDR3 DNA reads TGTGCCAGCAGTTTTGGGACAGGCATCACAGATACGCAGTATTTT. This encodes CASSFGTGITDTQYF.

This clonotype has a handful of counts. V and J are TRBV20-1 and TRBJ2-3; 10 bases fit TRBD2. The CDR3 sequence is 13 residues long. Germline assignment: CDR1 DFQATT and CDR2 SNEGSKA (reference sequence). Trimming cost V 6 bases and J 5 bases; bases outside gene matches: 5. CDR3 sequence reads: CSAASGRGDTQYF. The CDR3 region has the DNA TGCAGTGCCGCTAGCGGGAGAGGAGATACGCAGTATTTT.

The rearrangement links TRBV9 to TRBJ2-7; 8 bases fit TRBD2. The end of the DNA fits TRBJ2-5 better, so the J call may be wrong. CDR3 length: 15 amino acids. Germline values: CDR1 SGDLS, CDR2 YYNGEE. The CDR3 coding sequence is TGTGCCAGCAGCCCGGGGGGGTTGGTACGGGAGACCCAGTACTTC. Protein: CASSPGGLVRETQYF.

Regarding this clonotype: One end of the junction is discordant with germline, which a read error may explain. V and J are TRBV4-1 and TRBJ2-5; no clear D gene. CDR1 and CDR2 from the germline V gene are MGHRA and YSYEKL. This CDR3 is 14 amino acids long. CDR3 loop: CASNQDWSKETQYF. CDR3 sequence (DNA): TGCGCCAGCAACCAAGATTGGAGTAAAGAGACCCAGTACTTC.

The chain combines TRBV2 with TRBJ1-5, with D uncertain. Trimming took off 1 base at V and 15 bases at J, with 10 bases between the two ends. Per the germline V gene, CDR1 is SNHLY and CDR2 is FYNNEI. CDR3 length equals 11 residues. The CDR3 DNA sequence: TGTGCCAGCAGTGAAGGGCCCCTTCGGCATTTT. Its translation is CASSEGPLRHF. Supplemented by reference TRBV2 and TRBJ1-5, the full variable domain reads EPEVTQTPSHQVTQMGQEVILRCVPISNHLYFYWYRQILGQKVEFLVSFYNNEISEKSEIFDDQFSVERPDGSNFTLKIRSTKLEDSAMYFCASSEGPLRHFGDGTRLSIL.

The J gene is TRBJ2-7, the V gene TRBV20-1, with 7 bases lining up with TRBD2. V trimming: 5 bases; J trimming: 4 bases; junction bases outside the gene matches: 11. Germline V gene data show CDR1 as DFQATT and CDR2 as SNEGSKA (reference sequence). The CDR3 loop spans 14 amino acids. CDR3 region: CSARGLGRRYEQYF. CDR3 coding DNA: TGCAGTGCTCGAGGACTAGGGCGTCGGTACGAGCAGTACTTC.

This clonotype was found once. The chain combines TRBV6-6 with TRBJ1-2, with D perhaps TRBD1 (5 bases). V was trimmed by 6 bases and J by 2 bases, leaving 7 bases between them. The CDR3 totals 12 residues. Looked up from germline, CDR1 is MNHNY and CDR2 is SVGAGI (reference sequence). The CDR3 region has the DNA TGTGCCAGCAGGACAGACAACTATGGCTACACCTTC. It is translated as CASRTDNYGYTF.

The rearrangement uses TRBV7-9 and TRBJ1-2, with a weak D call TRBD1 (6 bases). Trimming took off 4 bases at V and 2 bases at J, with 14 bases between the two ends. The germline CDR1 and CDR2 sequences are SEHNR and FQNEAQ (reference sequence). This CDR3 spans 15 amino acids. The CDR3 region is CASSSLEQGNYGYTF. CDR3 bases: TGTGCCAGCAGCTCTTTGGAACAGGGCAACTATGGCTACACCTTC.

This clonotype showed up just a few times. CDR3 amino acids: CSALDRGGGEKLFF. The CDR3 nucleotides read TGCAGTGCCCTCGACAGGGGAGGTGGTGAAAAACTGTTTTTT. The genes are TRBV20-1 and TRBJ1-4; 8 nucleotides match TRBD1. This CDR3 is built from 14 residues. The trim removed 6 bases at V and 7 bases at J, leaving 10 bases unmatched. CDR1 is DFQATT, CDR2 SNEGSKA, per germline (reference sequence).

This clonotype has at least ten counts. V usage is TRBV11-1 and J usage is TRBJ2-5; D perhaps matches TRBD1 (6 bases). V was shortened by 2 bases and J by 6 bases, with 13 bases between the two germline ends. CDR1 and CDR2 (germline): SGHAT, FQDESV (reference sequence). The CDR3 extends over 14 amino acids. The CDR3 DNA sequence: TGTGCCAGCAGCTTATCCAGGGGAATGAAGACCCAGTACTTC. Its protein is CASSLSRGMKTQYF.

This clonotype was picked up one time. The chain employs TRBV3-1 and TRBJ1-1; possible D gene TRBD1, 5 bases. There are 14 residues in the CDR3. The germline V gene encodes CDR1 LGHDT and CDR2 YNNKEL (reference sequence). V was shortened by 2 bases and J by 4 bases, with 11 bases between the two germline ends. The CDR3 region is CASSQTQDVTEAFF. The CDR3 region has the DNA TGTGCCAGCAGCCAAACACAGGATGTCACTGAAGCTTTCTTT.

This clonotype was detected a few times. Here the CDR3 DNA reads TGTGCCAGCAGTTACGGCCTTCCGGGCCCTAACTATGGCTACACCTTC. This codes for CASSYGLPGPNYGYTF. The chain uses TRBV6-5 and TRBJ1-2, with no clear D. The CDR3 length is 16 residues. V was trimmed by 2 bases and J by 0 bases, leaving 13 bases between them. CDR1 is MNHEY, CDR2 SVGAGI, per germline.

The rearrangement joins TRBV5-5 to TRBJ2-1; 8 nucleotides line up with TRBD1. V dropped 3 bases and J dropped 6; count of bases not matched to a gene: 11. The CDR3 length is 16 residues. CDR1 and CDR2 from the germline V gene are SGHKS and YYEKEE (reference sequence). The CDR3 bases are TGTGCCAGCAGCTCAGCGGACAGGGTCCCCGGCAATGAGCAGTTCTTC. Amino acids: CASSSADRVPGNEQFF. The whole variable domain, filled in from reference TRBV5-5 and TRBJ2-1, reads DAGVTQSPTHLIKTRGQQVTLRCSPISGHKSVSWYQQVLGQGPQFIFQYYEKEERGRGNFPDRFSARQFPNYSSELNVNALLLGDSALYLCASSSADRVPGNEQFFGPGTRLTVL.

This clonotype has only a few counts. J is TRBJ2-3 and V is TRBV10-1; 7 bases map to TRBD2. The germline CDR1 and CDR2 sequences are WNHNN and SYGVQD (reference sequence). The CDR3 length is 15 residues. Germline trimming cut 3 bases from V and 4 bases from J; bases unmatched to any gene: 7. The CDR3 here is CASSERGRRADTQYF. As DNA, the CDR3 is TGCGCCAGCAGTGAACGCGGGAGACGGGCAGATACGCAGTATTTT.

Only a few counts were recorded for this clonotype. In DNA, the CDR3 is TGTGCCAGCAGTTACTCGAAACACGGGAACGAGCAGTACTTC. It specifies CASSYSKHGNEQYF. J is TRBJ2-7 and V is TRBV6-5; D may be TRBD2 (5 bases). Trimming left V 0 bases short and J 5 bases short, with 11 bases between. The V gene's germline CDR1 is MNHEY and CDR2 SVGAGI. The CDR3 sequence is 14 residues long.

In its sample, this clonotype was seen a few times. This sequence joins TRBV7-8 and TRBJ2-3; the D is unclear. The CDR3 length is 14 residues. Germline V lookup: CDR1 SGHVS, CDR2 FQNEAQ. The germline V and J ends were trimmed by 4 bases and 4 bases, with 12 bases remaining between them. The CDR3 loop reads CASSSGRPADTQYF. The DNA for the CDR3 is TGTGCCAGCAGCTCTGGTAGACCCGCAGATACGCAGTATTTT.

This clonotype showed up just a few times. The chain has TRBV28 and TRBJ2-4; TRBD2 aligns across 11 bases. The J segment lost 8 bases and the V segment lost 5 bases, leaving 8 bases of the junction unmatched. This CDR3 is built from 15 residues. Germline CDR1 is MDHEN and CDR2 is SYDVKM. As DNA, the CDR3 is TGTGCCAGCAGTCGGACTAGCGGGTGGGTGGACATTCAGTACTTC. This translates into CASSRTSGWVDIQYF. Using reference TRBV28 and TRBJ2-4 for the parts outside the CDR3, the full variable domain is DVKVTQSSRYLVKRTGEKVFLECVQDMDHENMFWYRQDPGLGLRLIYFSYDVKMKEKGDIPEGYSVSREKKERFSLILESASTNQTSMYLCASSRTSGWVDIQYFGAGTRLSVL.

The chain employs TRBV7-2 and TRBJ1-5; TRBD1 matches at 9 bases. The V gene end was trimmed by 6 bases and the J gene end by 1 base; junction bases not matched to a gene: 4. Germline CDR1 reads SGHTA; CDR2 reads FQGNSA. The CDR3 is 15 amino acids. DNA for the CDR3: TGTGCCAGCAGGTCGGGACAGGGAAGCAATCAGCCCCAGCATTTT. It translates to CASRSGQGSNQPQHF. Full variable domain (remainder filled in from reference TRBV7-2 and TRBJ1-5): GAGVSQSPSNKVTEKGKDVELRCDPISGHTALYWYRQSLGQGLEFLIYFQGNSAPDKSGLPSDRFSAERTGGSVSTLTIQRTQQEDSAVYLCASRSGQGSNQPQHFGDGTRLSIL.

The chain couples TRBV7-2 to TRBJ1-4; D gene uncertain. CDR1 is SGHTA and CDR2 is FQGNSA in the germline V gene. CDR3 length: 14 amino acids. Trimming removed 2 bases at V and 0 bases at J, with 4 bases between. CDR3 in DNA: TGTGCCAGCAGCTTATCCTCAACTAATGAAAAACTGTTTTTT. It codes for CASSLSSTNEKLFF. The full variable domain, in which reference TRBV7-2 and TRBJ1-4 provide the parts outside the CDR3, is GAGVSQSPSNKVTEKGKDVELRCDPISGHTALYWYRQSLGQGLEFLIYFQGNSAPDKSGLPSDRFSAERTGGSVSTLTIQRTQQEDSAVYLCASSLSSTNEKLFFGSGTQLSVL.

This clonotype appeared once. The genes are TRBV12-3 or TRBV12-4 and TRBJ1-5; D remains ambiguous. V lost 0 bases to trimming and J lost 3 bases, with 3 bases between them. The CDR3 has 13 amino acids. The CDR3 loop reads CASSLAYNQPQHF. The CDR3 DNA sequence: TGTGCCAGCAGTTTAGCGTACAATCAGCCCCAGCATTTT.

The rearrangement joins TRBV20-1 to TRBJ2-3; TRBD2 aligns across 12 bases. CDR3 length equals 15 residues. V shed 4 bases and J 6 bases; nucleotides not matched to a gene: 8. CDR1 DFQATT and CDR2 SNEGSKA come from the germline V gene (reference sequence). The CDR3 DNA reads TGCAGTGCTACCCGACTAGCGGGAGTGAGTGATACGCAGTATTTT. This codes for CSATRLAGVSDTQYF.

To note about this clonotype: A junction end diverges from the germline sequence, so it may reflect a read error. The CDR3 is CAGSTLAGEAYEQYF. CDR3 DNA sequence: TGTGCCGGCAGCACCCTAGCGGGAGAAGCCTACGAGCAGTACTTC. The chain has TRBV7-6 and TRBJ2-7; 10 nucleotides match TRBD2. Per the germline V gene, CDR1 is SGHVS and CDR2 is FNYEAQ. The CDR3 length is 15 residues.

V and J are TRBV6-1 and TRBJ1-4, with D perhaps matching TRBD1 (5 bases). Germline CDR1 is MNHNS and CDR2 is SASEGT. This CDR3 spans 16 amino acids. V was shortened by 0 bases and J by 5 bases, with 13 bases between the two germline ends. Here the CDR3 reads CASSEAGGGRNEKLFF. CDR3 bases: TGTGCCAGCAGTGAAGCTGGCGGGGGGAGAAATGAAAAACTGTTTTTT.

The chain couples TRBV24-1 to TRBJ2-5, with D possibly matching TRBD1 (6 bases). Germline assignment: CDR1 KGHDR and CDR2 SFDVKD. Trimming removed 7 bases from V and 1 base from J, with 12 bases in between. The CDR3 has 14 residues. CDR3 amino acids: CATSHRDGQETQYF. The CDR3 DNA sequence: TGTGCCACCAGCCACAGGGATGGCCAAGAGACCCAGTACTTC.

This chain connects TRBV29-1 to TRBJ2-1; 9 nucleotides agree with TRBD2. The CDR3 sequence is 12 residues long. Unmatched junction bases numbered 9, after V lost 6 bases and J lost 12 bases. Germline V gene lookup returns CDR1 SQVTM and CDR2 ANQGSEA. The chain's CDR3 is CSVVLAGSAQFF. Written as DNA, the CDR3 is TGCAGCGTAGTGCTAGCGGGATCGGCGCAGTTCTTC.

The chain recombines TRBV15 with TRBJ2-4, with D possibly being TRBD2 (5 bases). V lost 4 bases, J lost 7 bases, and 11 bases lay in between. Germline CDR1 reads LNHNV; CDR2 reads YYDKDF (reference sequence). The CDR3 consists of 13 residues. The CDR3 is CATSKGPGNIQYF. The CDR3 coding sequence is TGTGCCACCAGCAAAGGGCCGGGGAACATTCAGTACTTC.

This clonotype occurred a few times. The chain combines TRBV7-9 with TRBJ1-2, with a weak D call TRBD1 (6 bases). The germline V gene encodes CDR1 SEHNR and CDR2 FQNEAQ (reference sequence). V was pared by 7 bases and J by 2 bases, with 11 bases between. This CDR3 spans 13 amino acids. The CDR3 here is CASKGESNYGYTF. The CDR3 DNA is TGTGCCAGCAAGGGGGAATCCAACTATGGCTACACCTTC.

V and J are TRBV6-6 and TRBJ2-2; TRBD1 matches at 8 bases. The CDR3 is 16 amino acids. Germline CDR1 and CDR2: MNHNY and SVGAGI (reference sequence). Trimming removed 0 bases from V and 3 bases from J; junction bases left unmatched: 3. The CDR3 DNA reads as TGTGCCAGCAGTTACTCGACAGGGGTGGACACCGGGGAGCTGTTTTTT. Its protein product is CASSYSTGVDTGELFF.

The J gene is TRBJ2-1, the V gene TRBV27; TRBD2 aligns across 7 bases. CDR3 length equals 18 residues. V shed 3 bases, J shed 2 bases, and the junction held 13 bases outside the gene matches. Germline values: CDR1 MNHEY, CDR2 SMNVEV (reference sequence). The CDR3 DNA reads TGTGCCAGCAGTTTTATTATTGGGGAGGGACTCCCCTACAATGAGCAGTTCTTC. Translated, it gives CASSFIIGEGLPYNEQFF.

V usage is TRBV29-1 and J usage is TRBJ2-5; possible D gene TRBD2, 5 bases. CDR1 SQVTM and CDR2 ANQGSEA come from the germline V gene. The CDR3 extends over 13 amino acids. V was cut by 0 bases and J by 11 bases, with 16 bases left in between. Here the CDR3 DNA reads TGCAGCGTTGAAGATCGGGGAAGGTATGAGCAGTACTTC. This sequence encodes CSVEDRGRYEQYF. Full variable domain (rest looked up from reference TRBV29-1 and TRBJ2-5): SAVISQKPSRDICQRGTSLTIQCQVDSQVTMMFWYRQQPGQSLTLIATANQGSEATYESGFVIDKFPISRPNLTFSTLTVSNMSPEDSSIYLCSVEDRGRYEQYFGPGTRLLVL.

This clonotype occurred a few times. The V call is TRBV5-5, the J call TRBJ1-4, with 7 nucleotides matching TRBD1. V shed 2 bases and J 0 bases; nucleotides not matched to a gene: 7. This CDR3 contains 17 residues. Germline assignment: CDR1 SGHKS and CDR2 YYEKEE (reference sequence). The CDR3 sequence is CASSLQGRPSTNEKLFF. In DNA form, the CDR3 reads TGTGCCAGCAGCTTACAGGGGCGCCCCTCAACTAATGAAAAACTGTTTTTT. Variable domain in full (rest from reference TRBV5-5 and TRBJ1-4): DAGVTQSPTHLIKTRGQQVTLRCSPISGHKSVSWYQQVLGQGPQFIFQYYEKEERGRGNFPDRFSARQFPNYSSELNVNALLLGDSALYLCASSLQGRPSTNEKLFFGSGTQLSVL.